This TCR beta chain derives from a study of regulatory T cells in long-lasting Graves disease. Study summary: Over 5 years of antithyroid drugs plus positive TSH receptor antibodies defined persistent Graves' disease.

Time point: persistent/refractory GD, antithyroid drugs over 5 years with positive TRAb. Following extraction of RNA from PBMCs, that RNA was used to make the TCR library. Study results and limitations: Lower TCR diversity characterized persistent Graves' patients relative to newly diagnosed patients.

Ten or more counts support this clonotype. Its antigen is as yet unknown. Arm-PCR of CDR3 regions and iRepertoire HTBI primers were the basis on which TCR beta libraries were built. TCRdb passed the multiplex PCR reads through MiXCR, listing each CDR3 protein once. The sample has 400,000 or so distinct CDR3 sequences, around 20% seen once. This CDR3 contains 13 residues. V dropped 6 bases and J dropped 3 bases, with 12 bases sitting between them. Germline values: CDR1 MDHEN, CDR2 SYDVKM. This sequence was found in a female donor with Graves disease. The genes are TRBV28 and TRBJ2-7; maybe TRBD1 (5 bases). The sample here was peripheral blood mononuclear cells (PBMCs), taken when the disease was refractory, from a patient treated with antithyroid drugs. The CDR3 DNA reads as TGTGCCAGCAGATCTGGGGCATACTACGAGCAGTACTTC. Translation gives CASRSGAYYEQYF.